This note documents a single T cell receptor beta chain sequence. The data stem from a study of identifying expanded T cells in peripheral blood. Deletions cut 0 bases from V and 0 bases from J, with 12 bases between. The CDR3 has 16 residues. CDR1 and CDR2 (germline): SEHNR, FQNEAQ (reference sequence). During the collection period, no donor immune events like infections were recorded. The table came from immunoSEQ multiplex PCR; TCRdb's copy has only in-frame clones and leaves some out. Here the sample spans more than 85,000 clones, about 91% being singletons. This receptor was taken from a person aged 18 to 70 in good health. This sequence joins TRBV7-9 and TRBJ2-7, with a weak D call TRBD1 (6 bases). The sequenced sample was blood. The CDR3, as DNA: TGTGCCAGCAGCTTAGCTCGGACAGCTCGCTCCTACGAGCAGTACTTC. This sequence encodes CASSLARTARSYEQYF.